One and the same sample provided the 30 T cell receptor beta chains below, sequenced in a study of shared clonotypes between healthy human individuals. Sequencing used immunoSEQ multiplex PCR; TCRdb keeps in-frame clones, though not all of them. This sample has 2 million to 2.5 million clones, with 85% to 95% found just once. The sequencing input was naive CD4+ T cells from PBMCs. The subset: CD45RA+ positively selected. All receptors derive from a young man in good health. Some clones in this sample may be carry-over from other donors' samples.

The V call is TRBV6-4, the J call TRBJ1-2, with D tentatively TRBD1 (5 bases). Deletions cut 3 bases from V and 7 bases from J, with 12 bases between. Germline-derived CDR1 and CDR2 are MRHNA and SNTAGT. The CDR3 runs to 13 residues. CDR3 region: CASSEILGGGYTF. The CDR3 region has the DNA TGTGCCAGCAGTGAAATCCTGGGGGGTGGCTACACCTTC.

This clone appeared a single time. This chain uses TRBV4-2 with TRBJ1-6, with D perhaps TRBD1 (5 bases). The CDR3 totals 14 residues. V was shortened by 1 base and J by 12 bases, with 13 bases between the two germline ends. CDR1 and CDR2 (germline): LGHNA, YNFKEQ. The CDR3 bases are TGTGCCAGCAGCCAAGCGCTTACAGGACAACCCCTCCACTTT. Protein product: CASSQALTGQPLHF.

The V and J genes are TRBV30 and TRBJ2-5, with 11 positions matching TRBD1. Trimming cost V 4 bases and J 5 bases; bases outside gene matches: 3. Germline assignment: CDR1 GTSNPN and CDR2 SVGIG (reference sequence). The CDR3 runs to 13 residues. The CDR3 reads CAWNRDRGETQYF. CDR3 DNA sequence: TGTGCCTGGAACCGGGACAGGGGGGAGACCCAGTACTTC.

This chain links TRBV6-1 with TRBJ2-7; D may be TRBD1 (6 bases). This CDR3 is 13 amino acids long. CDR1 is MNHNS, CDR2 SASEGT, per germline. V lost 6 bases to trimming and J lost 3 bases, with 12 bases between them. The CDR3 bases are TGTGCCAGCAGCCGAACAGGGAGCTACGAGCAGTACTTC. Protein sequence: CASSRTGSYEQYF.

The CDR3 reads CASSYSRDRGTGELFF. The CDR3 DNA reads as TGTGCCAGCAGTTACTCCCGGGACAGGGGAACCGGGGAGCTGTTTTTT. The chain links TRBV6-5 to TRBJ2-2; TRBD1 matches at 10 bases. This CDR3 is 16 amino acids long. The junction had 3 bases not matched to a gene; V was cut back by 0 bases and J by 5 bases. Germline values: CDR1 MNHEY, CDR2 SVGAGI.

The V gene is TRBV9, the J gene TRBJ2-2; D is ambiguous. Germline CDR1 and CDR2: SGDLS and YYNGEE. Trimming pared 0 bases from V and 6 bases from J, leaving 9 bases between. CDR3 length: 14 amino acids. CDR3 nucleotide sequence: TGTGCCAGCAGCGTAGATTTTGGGCCCGGGGAGCTGTTTTTT. This codes for CASSVDFGPGELFF.

This chain uses TRBV19 with TRBJ2-3, with 9 positions matching TRBD2. Looked up from germline, CDR1 is LNHDA and CDR2 is SQIVND (reference sequence). After removal of 4 bases from V and 5 bases from J, the junction contained 13 bases not matched to a gene. This CDR3 comprises 17 residues. CDR3 sequence: CASSTGLATNGGDTQYF. In DNA, the CDR3 is TGTGCCAGTAGTACGGGACTAGCCACCAACGGGGGAGATACGCAGTATTTT.

In regard to this clone: The DNA is left out, because the CDR3 cannot be placed on it with certainty; the CDR3 is given as TCRdb lists it. The chain recombines TRBV2 with TRBJ2-1; TRBD2 is the table's D call and was not checked against the DNA. Germline CDR1 reads SNHLY; CDR2 reads FYNNEI. The CDR3 sequence runs 16 residues, both termini included. Here the CDR3 reads CASILGRGLAGVEQFF.

In regard to this clone: Other DNA sequences in this sample translate to the same CDR3. The rearrangement uses TRBV18 and TRBJ2-5; 8 nucleotides match TRBD1. CDR3 size: 13 residues. Germline V lookup: CDR1 KGHSH, CDR2 LQKENI. J was trimmed by 4 bases and V by 3 bases; bases with no gene match: 1. DNA for the CDR3: TGTGCCAGCTCACCTGGACAGGGAGAGACCCAGTACTTC. Translated: CASSPGQGETQYF.

This chain connects TRBV28 to TRBJ2-7, with 7 positions matching TRBD2. In germline, CDR1 is MDHEN, CDR2 SYDVKM. The CDR3 totals 15 residues. V was pared by 6 bases and J by 2 bases, with 10 bases of the junction left unmatched. CDR3 sequence (DNA): TGTGCCAGCAGCCCCTGGACTAGAATAACCTACGAGCAGTACTTC. Residues: CASSPWTRITYEQYF.

The chain joins TRBV10-3 to TRBJ2-7; either TRBD1 or TRBD2 may fit D (5 bases each). V was cut by 6 bases and J by 2 bases, with 17 bases left in between. This CDR3 region has 15 residues. Per germline, CDR1 ENHRY and CDR2 SYGVKD. Written as DNA, the CDR3 is TGTGCCATCAGATTCCGGGACCTAGGGGCCTACGAGCAGTACTTC. Translated: CAIRFRDLGAYEQYF.

This clone was observed a handful of times. This chain links TRBV10-1 with TRBJ1-2; 10 bases are a match to TRBD1. There are 16 residues in the CDR3. The ends lost 7 bases at V and 0 bases at J; junction bases unmatched: 8. Germline V gives CDR1 WNHNN, CDR2 SYGVQD (reference sequence). The DNA for the CDR3 is TGCGCCAGCATCCTCGACAGGGGGCTCTCTAACTATGGCTACACCTTC. Its protein is CASILDRGLSNYGYTF.

Worth noting for this clone: Within the sample, other DNA sequences also encode this same CDR3. The chain is built from TRBV7-2 and TRBJ2-5, with 11 positions matching TRBD2. The CDR3 has 16 amino acids. The germline gives CDR1 SGHTA, CDR2 FQGNSA. J lost 2 bases, V lost 0 bases, and 2 bases had no gene match. CDR3 in DNA: TGTGCCAGCAGCTTAGCGGGGACTAGCGGACAAGAGACCCAGTACTTC. Amino acid sequence: CASSLAGTSGQETQYF.

The chain couples TRBV11-2 to TRBJ2-7, with 9 bases lining up with TRBD1. The V segment lost 5 bases and the J segment 5 bases; nucleotides outside the gene matches: 10. The CDR3 length is 15 residues. CDR1 and CDR2 (germline): SGHAT, FQNNGV. CDR3: CASSVRGTGFDEQYF. The CDR3 nucleotides read TGTGCCAGCAGCGTCAGAGGGACAGGGTTTGACGAGCAGTACTTC.

The chain carries TRBV28 and TRBJ2-7; D tentatively reads TRBD1 or TRBD2 (5 bases each). In germline, CDR1 is MDHEN, CDR2 SYDVKM. This CDR3 is 16 amino acids long. V gave up 6 bases and J gave up 5 bases, with 23 bases separating them. Here the CDR3 DNA reads TGTGCCAGCAGATTACTAGGGGCTGGTATGGGCAACGAGCAGTACTTC. Amino acids: CASRLLGAGMGNEQYF.

The J gene is TRBJ2-7, the V gene TRBV4-1, with TRBD2 identical over 8 bases. With V trimmed by 0 bases and J by 6 bases, 16 bases remained unmatched. CDR3 length: 18 residues. Germline V CDR1 and CDR2: MGHRA, YSYEKL. CDR3 bases: TGCGCCAGCAGCCAAGATCGGTCGGGTATTGGCGGGAGGTCCGAGCAGTACTTC. As protein: CASSQDRSGIGGRSEQYF.

The rearrangement uses TRBV5-1 and TRBJ2-7; D is unresolved. Germline loops: CDR1 SGHRS, CDR2 YFSETQ. The V gene lost 3 bases and the J gene lost 4 bases, with 8 bases spanning the gap. The CDR3 has 12 residues. The CDR3 region is CASSSDLYEQYF. The DNA for the CDR3 is TGCGCCAGCAGCTCAGATTTGTACGAGCAGTACTTC.

The rearrangement uses TRBV5-1 and TRBJ2-7; no firm D call. The CDR3 has 14 amino acids. Germline-derived CDR1 and CDR2 are SGHRS and YFSETQ. The V end was cut by 0 bases, the J end by 0 bases, with 7 bases between. The CDR3, as DNA: TGCGCCAGCAGCTTGGGACCACCCTCCTACGAGCAGTACTTC. It encodes CASSLGPPSYEQYF.

This chain connects TRBV9 to TRBJ2-7, with a tentative D call TRBD2 (5 bases). Deletions cut 0 bases from V and 5 bases from J, with 9 bases between. The CDR3 consists of 13 residues. Germline CDR1 reads SGDLS; CDR2 reads YYNGEE. CDR3 DNA sequence: TGTGCCAGCAGCGTAGGAGGGTTGGACGAGCAGTACTTC. It translates to CASSVGGLDEQYF.

The V call is TRBV28, the J call TRBJ1-1, with no clear D. CDR3 length equals 15 residues. Trimming took off 2 bases at V and 1 base at J, with 11 bases between the two ends. The V gene's germline CDR1 is MDHEN and CDR2 SYDVKM. Here the CDR3 reads CASSLGGGENTEAFF. The DNA for the CDR3 is TGTGCCAGCAGTTTAGGCGGCGGTGAGAACACTGAAGCTTTCTTT.

The chain has TRBV5-1 and TRBJ2-3; 11 nucleotides align to TRBD2. Germline CDR1 is SGHRS and CDR2 is YFSETQ. This CDR3 is built from 15 residues. J gave up 3 bases and V 4 bases, and 4 bases lay outside the gene matches. The CDR3 nucleotides are TGCGCCAGCAGCGTCCTAGCGGGAGGAACAGATACGCAGTATTTT. It translates to CASSVLAGGTDTQYF.

CDR3 sequence reads: CASSRRAGNTIYF. The CDR3 region has the DNA TGTGCCAGCAGTCGTAGGGCTGGAAACACCATATATTTT. The rearrangement links TRBV28 to TRBJ1-3; no firm D call. Per germline, CDR1 MDHEN and CDR2 SYDVKM. With 5 bases removed from V and 2 bases from J, the gap between germline ends came to 7 bases. The CDR3 consists of 13 residues. Variable domain in full (rest from reference TRBV28 and TRBJ1-3): DVKVTQSSRYLVKRTGEKVFLECVQDMDHENMFWYRQDPGLGLRLIYFSYDVKMKEKGDIPEGYSVSREKKERFSLILESASTNQTSMYLCASSRRAGNTIYFGEGSWLTVV.

About this clone: This same CDR3 is encoded by further DNA sequences in the sample. The chain joins TRBV7-2 to TRBJ1-1; D is unresolved. CDR1 and CDR2 from the germline V gene are SGHTA and FQGNSA. This CDR3 comprises 14 residues. V was pared by 5 bases and J by 1 base, with 11 bases between. CDR3 in amino acids: CASSLLGPNTEAFF. CDR3 nucleotide sequence: TGTGCCAGCAGCCTCCTCGGCCCGAACACTGAAGCTTTCTTT.

The chain uses TRBV5-4 and TRBJ2-7; D is tentatively TRBD1 or TRBD2 (5 bases each). V lost 0 bases and J 6 bases, leaving 13 bases between the germline ends. This CDR3 spans 14 amino acids. Germline V gene data show CDR1 as SGHNT and CDR2 as YYREEE (reference sequence). CDR3 residues: CASSLEGRAIEQYF. The CDR3 coding sequence is TGTGCCAGCAGCTTGGAGGGACGAGCGATCGAGCAGTACTTC.

This clone has just one count. V usage is TRBV28 and J usage is TRBJ2-7, with 8 bases lining up with TRBD1. Germline V lookup: CDR1 MDHEN, CDR2 SYDVKM. Trimming cost V 6 bases and J 6 bases; bases outside gene matches: 10. The CDR3 sequence is 14 residues long. The CDR3 DNA reads as TGTGCCAGCAGGGTCGACAGGGGTCGGGGCGAGCAGTACTTC. Protein product: CASRVDRGRGEQYF. Full variable domain (remainder filled in from reference TRBV28 and TRBJ2-7): DVKVTQSSRYLVKRTGEKVFLECVQDMDHENMFWYRQDPGLGLRLIYFSYDVKMKEKGDIPEGYSVSREKKERFSLILESASTNQTSMYLCASRVDRGRGEQYFGPGTRLTVT.

V usage is TRBV5-1 and J usage is TRBJ2-2; 11 positions agree with TRBD2. Looked up from germline, CDR1 is SGHRS and CDR2 is YFSETQ. Trimming at V came to 0 bases and at J to 4 bases, leaving 5 bases not matched to a gene. The CDR3 runs to 17 residues. In nucleotides, the CDR3 is TGCGCCAGCAGCTTGGCTGGGACTAGCGGACGCACCGGGGAGCTGTTTTTT. Amino acid sequence: CASSLAGTSGRTGELFF. Combining the CDR3 with reference TRBV5-1 and TRBJ2-2 gives the whole variable domain KAGVTQTPRYLIKTRGQQVTLSCSPISGHRSVSWYQQTPGQGLQFLFEYFSETQRNKGNFPGRFSGRQFSNSRSEMNVSTLELGDSALYLCASSLAGTSGRTGELFFGEGSRLTVL.

This CDR3 reads CASSFVWGQGTDTQYF. The CDR3 nucleotides read TGCGCCAGCAGCTTCGTGTGGGGGCAGGGCACAGATACGCAGTATTTT. The V gene is TRBV5-1, the J gene TRBJ2-3; D might be TRBD1 (6 bases). With 2 bases removed from V and 1 base from J, the gap between germline ends came to 14 bases. Germline V gene sequence: CDR1 SGHRS, CDR2 YFSETQ. CDR3 length: 16 amino acids.

The chain recombines TRBV28 with TRBJ2-3; D uncertain. Germline loops: CDR1 MDHEN, CDR2 SYDVKM. V was pared by 7 bases and J by 5 bases, with 19 bases between. CDR3 length: 15 amino acids. The CDR3 here is CASIPPGFSGDTQYF. The CDR3 bases are TGTGCCAGCATCCCCCCAGGTTTCTCGGGAGATACGCAGTATTTT. The full variable domain, rest sourced from reference TRBV28 and TRBJ2-3, is DVKVTQSSRYLVKRTGEKVFLECVQDMDHENMFWYRQDPGLGLRLIYFSYDVKMKEKGDIPEGYSVSREKKERFSLILESASTNQTSMYLCASIPPGFSGDTQYFGPGTRLTVL.

The chain couples TRBV9 to TRBJ1-1; tentatively, D is TRBD1 (5 bases). Germline-derived CDR1 and CDR2 are SGDLS and YYNGEE. The V end was cut by 2 bases, the J end by 4 bases, with 15 bases between. CDR3 size: 15 residues. The CDR3 sequence: CASSVRAGQITEAFF. The CDR3 DNA follows: TGTGCCAGCAGCGTCCGGGCAGGGCAGATCACTGAAGCTTTCTTT.

The chain carries TRBV2 and TRBJ2-7, with D unclear. The V end was cut by 6 bases, the J end by 4 bases, with 10 bases between. Germline V gene sequence: CDR1 SNHLY, CDR2 FYNNEI. This CDR3 comprises 12 residues. The CDR3 loop reads CASRFSGYEQYF. Written as DNA, the CDR3 is TGTGCCAGCAGATTCAGTGGGTACGAGCAGTACTTC.